The 24 T cell receptor beta chains below all came from one sample that was sequenced in a study of T cells in women clearing cervical HPV infection. Generated by immunoSEQ multiplex PCR, the TCRdb table keeps only in-frame clones and is missing some. This table holds about 23,000 clones. Sequenced input: blood buffy coat. Receptor source: a woman between 18 and 70 years old with a cervical HPV16 infection that either progressed to CIN3+ or cleared (not recorded which).

Incomplete CDR3 DNA: TGTGCCAGCTCCGGGACAGGGGAGGTCAATGAC. Amino acid sequence: CASSGTGEVND. The full CDR3 protein is CASSGTGEVNDYTF. J is TRBJ1-2 and V is TRBV19; 10 bases are a match to TRBD1. The CDR3 end lies 3 residues beyond the end of the read and is filled in from the germline J gene. The CDR3 sequence is 14 residues long. Germline V gene data show CDR1 as LNHDA and CDR2 as SQIVND (reference sequence).

A remark on this clone: The CDR3 end falls 3 residues outside the read, so it is completed with the germline J gene. The chain employs TRBV11-2 and TRBJ1-2; 7 bases line up with TRBD1. This CDR3 spans 15 amino acids. CDR1 is SGHAT, CDR2 FQNNGV, per germline. After removal of 5 bases from V and 1 base from J, the junction contained 7 bases not matched to a gene. CDR3 protein: CASSPPTGYNYGYTF. The DNA read from the CDR3 is TGTGCCAGCAGCCCTCCGACAGGGTATAACTATGGC.

Details on this clone: The DNA ends 3 residues before the CDR3 does, and the rest of the CDR3 is filled in from the germline J gene. This rearrangement joins TRBV30 to TRBJ1-2; D uncertain. Per the germline V gene, CDR1 is GTSNPN and CDR2 is SVGIG (reference sequence). Trimming cost V 8 bases and J 0 bases, with 13 bases left between them. This CDR3 comprises 13 residues. CDR3 residues: CAGTAQANYGYTF. The covered CDR3 bases are TGTGCCGGCACAGCTCAAGCTAACTATGGC.

A remark on this clone: The read falls 3 residues short of the CDR3 end, and the missing part is taken from the germline J gene. This chain connects TRBV5-6 to TRBJ2-5, with D maybe TRBD1 (5 bases). CDR1 is SGHDT and CDR2 is YYEEEE in the germline V gene. The germline V and J ends were trimmed by 3 bases and 2 bases, with 8 bases remaining between them. The CDR3 consists of 13 residues. CDR3 in amino acids: CASSSTVQETQYF. The sequenced CDR3 bases are TGTGCCAGCAGCTCGACAGTTCAAGAGACC.

As for this clone: The read terminates 3 residues before the CDR3 end, so the remaining end is supplied by the germline J gene. The rearrangement uses TRBV6-1 and TRBJ1-1, with a weak D call TRBD1 (5 bases). The length of the CDR3 is 14 residues. Looked up from germline, CDR1 is MNHNS and CDR2 is SASEGT. Trimming removed 3 bases at V and 7 bases at J, with 15 bases between. The CDR3 sequence is CASSDLQGADEAFF. CDR3 bases read: TGTGCCAGCAGTGATCTTCAGGGCGCGGATGAA.

Remarks on this clone: The read ends 3 residues early relative to the CDR3; the germline J gene fills the gap. This sequence joins TRBV19 and TRBJ2-6, with 8 bases that match TRBD1. After removal of 6 bases from V and 2 bases from J, the junction contained 9 bases not matched to a gene. The germline CDR1 and CDR2 sequences are LNHDA and SQIVND (reference sequence). This CDR3 is 17 amino acids long. The CDR3 region is CASRLLRTGPGANVLTF. The CDR3 DNA, read in part, is TGTGCCAGTAGATTACTCCGGACAGGGCCTGGGGCCAACGTC.

Comments on this clone: The read is 3 residues too short to cover the CDR3 end, so that end is filled in from the germline J gene. This chain links TRBV20-1 with TRBJ2-7, with D possibly TRBD1 on 5 matching bases. The CDR3 runs 15 residues. Germline values: CDR1 DFQATT, CDR2 SNEGSKA (reference sequence). With 0 bases removed from V and 0 bases from J, the gap between germline ends came to 12 bases. CDR3 loop: CSARDQETDSYEQYF. The CDR3 DNA, read in part, is TGCAGTGCTAGAGATCAGGAGACAGACTCCTACGAG.

On this clone: The read ends 3 residues early relative to the CDR3; the germline J gene fills the gap. V gene TRBV13 combines with J gene TRBJ2-4; D might be TRBD1 (6 bases). V lost 0 bases, J lost 7 bases, and 13 bases lay in between. Germline V gene lookup returns CDR1 PRHDT and CDR2 FYEKMQ (reference sequence). This CDR3 is 15 amino acids long. The CDR3 bases that were read are TGTGCCAGCAGCTTAGGCCAAGGGGGATTTAACATT. Translation gives CASSLGQGGFNI. The whole CDR3 sequence reads CASSLGQGGFNIQYF.

As for this clone: The sequenced fragment ends 3 residues before the CDR3 boundary, so the rest is inferred from the germline J gene. This rearrangement joins TRBV19 to TRBJ1-1; D possibly corresponds to TRBD1 (6 bases). The V gene lost 6 bases and the J gene lost 1 base, with 24 bases spanning the gap. The CDR3 is made up of 18 amino acids. Germline V gene sequence: CDR1 LNHDA, CDR2 SQIVND (reference sequence). This CDR3 reads CASRPEDSTFKSNTEAFF. The part of the CDR3 DNA that was read is TGTGCCAGTAGACCAGAGGACAGCACATTCAAATCGAACACTGAA. The full variable domain, completed using reference TRBV19 and TRBJ1-1, is DGGITQSPKYLFRKEGQNVTLSCEQNLNHDAMYWYRQDPGQGLRLIYYSQIVNDFQKGDIAEGYSVSREKKESFPLTVTSAQKNPTAFYLCASRPEDSTFKSNTEAFFGQGTRLTVV.

On this clone: The read ends 3 residues early relative to the CDR3; the germline J gene fills the gap. This rearrangement joins TRBV7-8 to TRBJ1-1; D gene ambiguous. The CDR3 totals 12 residues. The V gene lost 0 bases and the J gene lost 7 bases, with 6 bases spanning the gap. In germline, CDR1 is SGHVS, CDR2 FQNEAQ. The CDR3 sequence: CASSLAGDEAFF. The CDR3 bases that were read are TGTGCCAGCAGCTTAGCGGGCGATGAA.

About this clone itself: The read ends 3 residues early relative to the CDR3; the germline J gene fills the gap. V gene TRBV19 combines with J gene TRBJ1-1; TRBD1 might be the D (6 bases). Germline V gives CDR1 LNHDA, CDR2 SQIVND (reference sequence). The CDR3 runs 13 residues. The sequenced part of the CDR3 DNA is TGTGCCAGTAGTAGAGGAGCAGGGGATAAG. It translates to CASSRGAGDK. The complete CDR3 protein is CASSRGAGDKAFF.

About this clone: The missing CDR3 end, 3 residues past where the read stops, is filled in from the germline J gene. The chain has TRBV5-4 and TRBJ1-1; no definite D call. Germline lookup yields CDR1 SGHNT and CDR2 YYREEE (reference sequence). V gave up 2 bases and J gave up 1 base, with 9 bases separating them. The CDR3 is 14 amino acids. The CDR3 DNA, read in part, is TGTGCCAGCAGCTTCACGAAAGGGAACACTGAA. Translation: CASSFTKGNTE. The entire CDR3 protein reads CASSFTKGNTEAFF.

On this clone itself: The CDR3 goes on 3 residues after the read ends, and that part is filled in from the germline J gene. The chain has TRBV10-3 and TRBJ1-1, with 7 bases aligning to TRBD1. Germline V CDR1 and CDR2: ENHRY, SYGVKD. The length of the CDR3 is 13 residues. Partial CDR3 DNA: TGTGCCATCAGCCCGGGACAGACACCAGAA. As protein: CAISPGQTPE. The CDR3 reads in full as CAISPGQTPEAFF.

In the case of this clone: The read stops 3 residues short of the end of the CDR3; the missing end is completed from the germline J gene. V is TRBV19 and J is TRBJ1-1; D unresolved. V lost 8 bases and J lost 7, with 17 bases in between. This CDR3 has 13 residues. Germline V gives CDR1 LNHDA, CDR2 SQIVND (reference sequence). The CDR3 here is CASSLRGVGEAFF. The CDR3 bases that were read are TGTGCCAGTTCCTTGCGCGGCGTGGGTGAA.

A note on this clone: With the read ending 3 residues before the CDR3 end, the germline J gene is used to fill in that end. The chain combines TRBV6-1 with TRBJ1-6; 7 positions agree with TRBD1. The V and J ends lost 2 bases and 8 bases, in that order; junction bases with no gene match: 9. The CDR3 contains 16 residues. The germline V gene has CDR1 MNHNS and CDR2 SASEGT. Incomplete CDR3 DNA: TGTGCCAGCAGTGAATCCCACGGGACAGTGCATTCACCC. The encoded protein is CASSESHGTVHSP. The CDR3 as a whole reads CASSESHGTVHSPLHF.

Comments on this clone: The CDR3 is cut off 3 residues early in the read; its end comes from the germline J gene. The chain couples TRBV2 to TRBJ1-5; tentative D call: TRBD1 (6 bases). Germline V lookup: CDR1 SNHLY, CDR2 FYNNEI. The germline V and J ends were trimmed by 6 bases and 1 base, with 10 bases remaining between them. This CDR3 region has 14 residues. The sequenced part of the CDR3 DNA is TGTGCCAGCAGAGGGGGATTGAGCAATCAGCCC. Translation gives CASRGGLSNQP. The full CDR3 is CASRGGLSNQPQHF.

About this clone itself: The sequenced fragment ends 3 residues before the CDR3 boundary, so the rest is inferred from the germline J gene. The chain links TRBV6-4 to TRBJ2-3; TRBD2 agrees at 7 bases. The CDR3 totals 14 residues. V shed 5 bases and J 3 bases; nucleotides not matched to a gene: 5. Germline assignment: CDR1 MRHNA and CDR2 SNTAGT. CDR3 DNA, as far as it was read: TGTGCCAGCAGTTTCAGCGGGATAACAGATACG. Protein sequence: CASSFSGITDT. The entire CDR3 protein reads CASSFSGITDTQYF.

As to this clone: The read stops 3 residues short of the end of the CDR3; the missing end is completed from the germline J gene. The chain uses TRBV7-6 and TRBJ2-6, with D possibly matching TRBD1 (6 bases). Deletions cut 5 bases from V and 2 bases from J, with 16 bases between. Germline-derived CDR1 and CDR2 are SGHVS and FNYEAQ. The CDR3 spans 17 residues. The sequenced part of the CDR3 DNA is TGTGCCAGCAGCCAGCCCAGGACAGAACCTGGGGCCAACGTC. It is translated as CASSQPRTEPGANV. The complete CDR3 sequence is CASSQPRTEPGANVLTF. Together with reference TRBV7-6 and TRBJ2-6, the CDR3 gives the full variable domain: GAGVSQSPRYKVTKRGQDVALRCDPISGHVSLYWYRQALGQGPEFLTYFNYEAQQDKSGLPNDRFSAERPEGSISTLTIQRTEQRDSAMYRCASSQPRTEPGANVLTFGAGSRLTVL.

About this clone: The CDR3 is cut off 3 residues early in the read; its end comes from the germline J gene. The chain has TRBV30 and TRBJ2-3, with a possible D match to TRBD2 (6 bases). This CDR3 is 16 amino acids long. Germline V CDR1 and CDR2: GTSNPN, SVGIG (reference sequence). This CDR3 reads CAWSVLPGDDNQPQYF. Partial CDR3 DNA: TGTGCCTGGAGTGTACTACCGGGGGATGACAATCAGCCG.

Notes on this clone: The CDR3 end lies 3 residues beyond the end of the read and is filled in from the germline J gene. This chain links TRBV19 with TRBJ1-1; tentatively, D is TRBD1 (5 bases). V was trimmed by 2 bases and J by 3 bases, leaving 13 bases between them. Germline V CDR1 and CDR2: LNHDA, SQIVND (reference sequence). CDR3 size: 15 residues. The CDR3 bases that were read are TGTGCCAGTAGTATACAGGGCTTTATGGACACTGAA. Amino acids: CASSIQGFMDTE. The whole CDR3 is CASSIQGFMDTEAFF.

Note on this clone: The read ends 3 residues shy of where the CDR3 ends; the end is completed using the germline J gene. The chain links TRBV19 to TRBJ1-1, with TRBD1 identical over 7 bases. This CDR3 comprises 14 residues. Germline V CDR1 and CDR2: LNHDA, SQIVND (reference sequence). J lost 6 bases, V lost 4 bases, and 8 bases had no gene match. The part of the CDR3 DNA that was read is TGTGCCAGTAGTACCGGGACAGAAGGCTCTGAA. Translation: CASSTGTEGSE. The whole CDR3 is CASSTGTEGSEAFF.

To note about this clone: The read terminates 3 residues ahead of where the CDR3 ends, so the germline J gene completes it. The rearrangement uses TRBV5-1 and TRBJ1-4; D is unclear. The CDR3 totals 13 residues. V shed 2 bases and J shed 7 bases, with 9 bases lying between them. CDR1 SGHRS and CDR2 YFSETQ come from the germline V gene. The CDR3 region is CASSLEGIEKLFF. The covered CDR3 bases are TGCGCCAGCAGCTTAGAGGGTATTGAAAAA.

Note on this clone: With the read ending 3 residues before the CDR3 end, the germline J gene is used to fill in that end. The V and J genes are TRBV18 and TRBJ2-7; TRBD1 aligns across 8 bases. This CDR3 has 13 amino acids. The junction had 3 bases not matched to a gene; V was cut back by 3 bases and J by 5 bases. Germline V gene sequence: CDR1 KGHSH, CDR2 LQKENI. Partial CDR3 DNA: TGTGCCAGCTCACCGGACAGGGTGCACGAG. It yields the protein CASSPDRVHE. In full, the CDR3 is CASSPDRVHEQYF.

For this clone: A junction end diverges from the germline sequence, so it may reflect a read error. Read coverage stops 3 residues before the CDR3 terminus; the germline J gene supplies the remainder. This chain links TRBV6-1 with TRBJ1-1; 10 bases align to TRBD1. Germline V gene lookup returns CDR1 MNHNS and CDR2 SASEGT. The CDR3 totals 14 residues. Incomplete CDR3 DNA: TGTGCCAGCAGAGAAGGAACCGACAGGGGGCAA. It yields the protein CASREGTDRGQ. The entire CDR3 is CASREGTDRGQAFF.